The rows below give T cell receptor beta chains drawn from one sample of a study of T-cell reconstitution after alpha-beta-depleted transplantation in children. Each CDR3 protein is one row after TCRdb ran MiXCR on the PCR reads. Of about 980,000 distinct CDR3 sequences in the sample, about 30% are singletons; the top ten hold about 28%. The sequenced sample was PBMCs, mostly from graft donor cells, obtained 360 days after TCRalphabeta/CD19-depleted stem cell transplant. The receptors were gathered from a boy under three years old who had a stem cell transplant for SCID, so the T cells may come from the graft donor. Each CDR3 is given with its conserved first and last residue. D genes are given only for firm matches. The size entry is marked missing in some rows and otherwise reads once, few, many or a size class.

CDR3: CASSSAGGYEQYF; DNA: TGTGCCAGCAGTTCGGCGGGGGGCTACGAGCAGTACTTC; J: TRBJ2-7; size: few; V: TRBV28; D: TRBD2
CDR3: CASSRWTGDEQYF; DNA: TGCGCCAGCAGCCGGTGGACAGGTGACGAGCAGTACTTC; J: TRBJ2-7; size: -; V: TRBV5-1; D: TRBD1
CDR3: CASSWGSNTDTQYF; DNA: TGCGCCAGCAGTTGGGGCTCCAACACAGATACGCAGTATTTT; J: TRBJ2-3; size: few; V: TRBV5-1; D: -
CDR3: CSFRDRGHNEQFF; DNA: TGCAGCTTCCGGGACAGGGGTCACAATGAGCAGTTCTTC; J: TRBJ2-1; size: -; V: TRBV29-1; D: TRBD1
CDR3: CASSQENRGTQFF; DNA: TGCGCCAGCAGCCAAGAAAATCGTGGGACGCAGTTCTTC; J: TRBJ2-1; size: -; V: TRBV4-3; D: -
CDR3: CSAVGLRTDTQYF; DNA: TGCAGTGCCGTGGGGCTGAGAACAGATACGCAGTATTTT; J: TRBJ2-3; size: -; V: TRBV20-1; D: -
CDR3: CSASSGGPFEDTQYF; DNA: TGCAGTGCTAGTTCGGGGGGGCCGTTTGAAGATACGCAGTATTTT; J: TRBJ2-3; size: -; V: TRBV20-1; D: TRBD2
CDR3: CASGRFDRGYEQYF; DNA: TGTGCCAGCGGCAGGTTCGACAGGGGCTACGAGCAGTACTTC; J: TRBJ2-7; size: few; V: TRBV6-1; D: TRBD1
CDR3: CAISRIAGDEKLFF; DNA: TGTGCCATCAGTAGGATCGCCGGTGATGAAAAACTGTTTTTT; J: TRBJ1-4; size: few; V: TRBV10-3; D: -
CDR3: CASREWDTQYF; DNA: TGTGCCAGCAGGGAATGGGATACGCAGTATTTT; J: TRBJ2-3; size: many; V: TRBV12-3/TRBV12-4; D: -
CDR3: CASSQDRMGSRQGETQYF; DNA: TGCGCCAGCAGCCAAGATAGGATGGGGAGTAGGCAGGGGGAGACCCAGTACTTC; J: TRBJ2-5; size: -; V: TRBV4-1; D: -
CDR3: CASSVAGGARETQYF; DNA: TGTGCCAGCAGCGTAGCCGGGGGGGCGAGGGAGACCCAGTACTTC; J: TRBJ2-5; size: -; V: TRBV9; D: TRBD2
CDR3: CAIMWAPNTGELFF; DNA: TGTGCCATCATGTGGGCCCCGAACACCGGGGAGCTGTTTTTT; J: TRBJ2-2; size: -; V: TRBV10-3; D: -
CDR3: CASSLWGEAFYEQFF; DNA: TGCGCCAGCAGCTTGTGGGGGGAGGCCTTCTATGAGCAGTTCTTC; J: TRBJ2-1; size: -; V: TRBV5-1; D: -
CDR3: CASSFGLPPGSITGELFF; DNA: TGTGCCAGCAGTTTCGGGCTCCCCCCGGGGTCGATCACCGGGGAGCTGTTTTTT; J: TRBJ2-2; size: -; V: TRBV28; D: -
CDR3: CASSLARGATGELFF; DNA: TGTGCCAGCAGCTTAGCCAGAGGGGCGACCGGGGAGCTGTTTTTT; J: TRBJ2-2; size: once; V: TRBV7-8; D: -
CDR3: CASSYSSRLAGIKDEQFF; DNA: TGTGCCAGCAGTTACTCAAGCAGACTAGCGGGGATTAAGGATGAGCAGTTCTTC; J: TRBJ2-1; size: few; V: TRBV6-5; D: TRBD2
CDR3: CASSRGLAGGPYTGELFF; DNA: TGTGCCAGCAGCCGAGGACTAGCGGGGGGCCCCTACACCGGGGAGCTGTTTTTT; J: TRBJ2-2; size: -; V: TRBV4-2; D: TRBD2
CDR3: CASSRDRVVYGYTF; DNA: TGTGCCAGCTCACGGGACAGGGTCGTCTATGGCTACACCTTC; J: TRBJ1-2; size: few; V: TRBV18; D: TRBD1
CDR3: CASSVGQGPYGYTF; DNA: TGTGCCAGCAGCGTCGGACAGGGTCCCTATGGCTACACCTTC; J: TRBJ1-2; size: -; V: TRBV9; D: TRBD1
CDR3: CASTNIGLGEETQYF; DNA: TGTGCCAGCACCAATATCGGACTAGGGGAAGAGACCCAGTACTTC; J: TRBJ2-5; size: few; V: TRBV6-2/TRBV6-3; D: TRBD2
CDR3: CASSQGPWDGLSGNTIYF; DNA: TGCGCCAGCAGCCAAGGCCCCTGGGACGGCCTCTCTGGAAACACCATATATTTT; J: TRBJ1-3; size: -; V: TRBV4-3; D: -
CDR3: CSAAGTGGYEQYF; DNA: TGCAGCGCCGCCGGGACAGGGGGCTACGAGCAGTACTTC; J: TRBJ2-7; size: -; V: TRBV29-1; D: TRBD1
CDR3: CASSDRVGEKLFF; DNA: TGTGCCAGCAGTGACAGGGTTGGGGAAAAACTGTTTTTT; J: TRBJ1-4; size: few; V: TRBV12-3/TRBV12-4; D: TRBD1
CDR3: CSAAPLLAGAVDTQYF; DNA: TGCAGTGCAGCCCCACTTCTAGCGGGGGCCGTAGATACGCAGTATTTT; J: TRBJ2-3; size: few; V: TRBV20-1; D: TRBD2
CDR3: CSAPPTDLGETQYF; DNA: TGCAGTGCCCCCCCGACTGACCTTGGAGAGACCCAGTACTTC; J: TRBJ2-5; size: -; V: TRBV20-1; D: -
CDR3: CSVARDVGQPQHF; DNA: TGCAGCGTGGCCCGTGATGTAGGTCAGCCCCAGCATTTT; J: TRBJ1-5; size: -; V: TRBV29-1; D: -